Listed below are T cell receptor beta chains from one sample, sequenced in a study of CD8 T cells in ankylosing spondylitis. One entry per CDR3 protein, called by TCRdb with MiXCR from the 5' RACE reads. The sample holds fewer than 650,000 distinct CDR3 sequences, roughly 13% seen once. Sequencing was done on a sample of blood, either unsorted or a sorted T cell fraction (not recorded which). The receptors were sampled from a male donor with ankylosing spondylitis. Each CDR3 is given without its conserved first and last residue.

v_gene: TRBV11-2
CDR3aa: ASSPGTSGRAGSYNEQF

v_gene: TRBV29-1
CDR3aa: SVAGLAGAHEQY

v_gene: TRBV30
CDR3aa: AWTGNFIAGGIDTQY

v_gene: TRBV20-1
CDR3aa: SALKASGFYNEQF

v_gene: TRBV30
CDR3aa: AWSVNLWSTEAF

v_gene: TRBV3-1
CDR3aa: ASSQGHRTYNEQF

v_gene: TRBV29-1
CDR3aa: SVRQGWNEQF

v_gene: TRBV4-2
CDR3aa: ASSQDWTTGETQY

v_gene: TRBV20-1
CDR3aa: SAPWTSGGNEQF

v_gene: TRBV5-6
CDR3aa: ASTPWQGSSTGTQY

v_gene: TRBV24-1
CDR3aa: ATSDSSGRVTGELF

v_gene: TRBV7-9
CDR3aa: ASSLGSSLAKNIQY

v_gene: TRBV2
CDR3aa: ASSEGMQETQY

v_gene: TRBV12-3/TRBV12-4
CDR3aa: ASSPPLDSDNEQF

v_gene: TRBV7-9
CDR3aa: ASSDSLEAF

v_gene: TRBV7-2
CDR3aa: ASSNSGDRNNYGYT

v_gene: TRBV12-3/TRBV12-4
CDR3aa: ASSFISGLYNEQF